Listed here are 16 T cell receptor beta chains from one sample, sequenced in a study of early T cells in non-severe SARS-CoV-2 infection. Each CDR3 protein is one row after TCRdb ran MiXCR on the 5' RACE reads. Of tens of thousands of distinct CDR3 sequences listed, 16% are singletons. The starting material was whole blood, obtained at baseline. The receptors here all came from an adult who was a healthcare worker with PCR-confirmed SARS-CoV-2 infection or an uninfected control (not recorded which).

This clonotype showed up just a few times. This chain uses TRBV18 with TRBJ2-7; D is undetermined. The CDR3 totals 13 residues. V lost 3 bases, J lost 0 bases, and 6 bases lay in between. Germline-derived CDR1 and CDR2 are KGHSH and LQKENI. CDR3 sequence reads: CASSPHPSYEQYF. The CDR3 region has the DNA TGTGCCAGCTCACCCCACCCCTCCTACGAGCAGTACTTC.

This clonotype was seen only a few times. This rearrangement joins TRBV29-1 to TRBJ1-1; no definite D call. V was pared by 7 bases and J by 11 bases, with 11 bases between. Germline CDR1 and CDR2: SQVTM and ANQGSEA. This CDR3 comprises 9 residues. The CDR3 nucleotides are TGCAGCGACGAGGGAGCGGCTTTCTTT. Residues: CSDEGAAFF. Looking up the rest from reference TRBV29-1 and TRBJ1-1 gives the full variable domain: SAVISQKPSRDICQRGTSLTIQCQVDSQVTMMFWYRQQPGQSLTLIATANQGSEATYESGFVIDKFPISRPNLTFSTLTVSNMSPEDSSIYLCSDEGAAFFGQGTRLTVV.

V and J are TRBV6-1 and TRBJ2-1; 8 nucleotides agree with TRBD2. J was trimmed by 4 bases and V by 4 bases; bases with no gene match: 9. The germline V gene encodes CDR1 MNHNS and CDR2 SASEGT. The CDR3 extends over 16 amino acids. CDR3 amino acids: CASSATGTSFYNEQFF. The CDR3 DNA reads TGTGCCAGCAGTGCTACCGGGACTAGTTTTTACAATGAGCAGTTCTTC.

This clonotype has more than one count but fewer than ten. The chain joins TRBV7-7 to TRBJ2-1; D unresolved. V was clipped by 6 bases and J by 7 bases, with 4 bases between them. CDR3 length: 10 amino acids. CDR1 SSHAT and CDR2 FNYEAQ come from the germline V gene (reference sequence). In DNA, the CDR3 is TGTGCCAGCAGGCTTAATGAGCAGTTCTTC. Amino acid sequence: CASRLNEQFF.

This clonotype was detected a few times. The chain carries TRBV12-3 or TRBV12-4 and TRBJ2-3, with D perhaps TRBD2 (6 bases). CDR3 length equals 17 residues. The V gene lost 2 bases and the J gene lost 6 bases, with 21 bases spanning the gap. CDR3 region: CASSLFSLGGIGDTQYF. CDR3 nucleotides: TGTGCCAGCAGTTTATTCAGTCTAGGCGGGATTGGCGATACGCAGTATTTT.

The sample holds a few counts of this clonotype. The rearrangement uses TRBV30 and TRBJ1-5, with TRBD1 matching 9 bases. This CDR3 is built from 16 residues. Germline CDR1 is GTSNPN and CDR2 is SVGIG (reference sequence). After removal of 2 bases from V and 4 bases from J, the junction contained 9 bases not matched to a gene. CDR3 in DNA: TGTGCCTGGAGTAAAGGACAGGGGCGCTCAAATCAGCCCCAGCATTTT. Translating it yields CAWSKGQGRSNQPQHF.

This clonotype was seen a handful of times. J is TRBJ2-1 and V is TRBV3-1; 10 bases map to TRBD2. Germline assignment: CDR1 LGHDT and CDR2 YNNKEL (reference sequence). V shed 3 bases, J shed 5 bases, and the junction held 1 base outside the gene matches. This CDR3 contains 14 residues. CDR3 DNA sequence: TGTGCCAGCAGCCAGGGACTAGCGCACAATGAGCAGTTCTTC. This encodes CASSQGLAHNEQFF.

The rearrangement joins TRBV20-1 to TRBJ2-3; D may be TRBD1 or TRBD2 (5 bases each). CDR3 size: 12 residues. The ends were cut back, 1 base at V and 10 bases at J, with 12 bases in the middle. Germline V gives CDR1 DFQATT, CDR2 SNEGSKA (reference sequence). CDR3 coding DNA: TGCAGTGCTAGAGCCGGGCAGGGAGCGCAGTATTTT. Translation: CSARAGQGAQYF.

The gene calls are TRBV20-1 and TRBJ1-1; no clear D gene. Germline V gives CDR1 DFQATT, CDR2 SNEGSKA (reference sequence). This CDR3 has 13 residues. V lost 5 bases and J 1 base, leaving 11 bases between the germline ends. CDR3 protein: CSAPASRNTEAFF. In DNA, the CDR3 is TGCAGTGCTCCGGCATCTCGGAACACTGAAGCTTTCTTT.

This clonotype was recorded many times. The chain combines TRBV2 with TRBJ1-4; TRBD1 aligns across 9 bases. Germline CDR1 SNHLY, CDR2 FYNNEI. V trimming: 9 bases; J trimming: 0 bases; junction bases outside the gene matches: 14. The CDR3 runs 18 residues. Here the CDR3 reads CARSRDRVTSTTNEKLFF. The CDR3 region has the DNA TGTGCCAGGTCGAGGGACAGGGTTACTTCTACAACTAATGAAAAACTGTTTTTT.

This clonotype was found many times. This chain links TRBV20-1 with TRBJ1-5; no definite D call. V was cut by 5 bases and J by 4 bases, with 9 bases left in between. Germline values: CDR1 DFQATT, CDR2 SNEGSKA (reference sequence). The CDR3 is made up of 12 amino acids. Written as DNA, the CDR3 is TGCAGTGCTGCCGGGCCTAATCAGCCCCAGCATTTT. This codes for CSAAGPNQPQHF.

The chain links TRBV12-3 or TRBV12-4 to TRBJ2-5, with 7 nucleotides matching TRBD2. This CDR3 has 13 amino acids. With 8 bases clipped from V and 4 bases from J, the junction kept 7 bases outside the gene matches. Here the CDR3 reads CASRYGGTETQYF. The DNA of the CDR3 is TGTGCCAGCCGGTACGGGGGGACAGAGACCCAGTACTTC.

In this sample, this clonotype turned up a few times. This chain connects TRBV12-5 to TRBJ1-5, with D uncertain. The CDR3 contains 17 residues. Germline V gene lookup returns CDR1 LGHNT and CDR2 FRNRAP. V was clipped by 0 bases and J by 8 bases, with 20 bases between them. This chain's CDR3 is CASGLVPPIGESKPQHF. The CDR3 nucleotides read TGTGCTAGTGGTTTGGTACCACCCATCGGGGAAAGTAAGCCCCAGCATTTT.

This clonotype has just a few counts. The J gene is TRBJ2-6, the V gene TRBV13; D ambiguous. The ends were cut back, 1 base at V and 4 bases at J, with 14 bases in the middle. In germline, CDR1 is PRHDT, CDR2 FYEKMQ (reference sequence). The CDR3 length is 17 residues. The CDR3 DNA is TGTGCCAGCAGCTTAGTATTAGCCGTGACGGGGGCCAACGTCCTGACTTTC. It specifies CASSLVLAVTGANVLTF.

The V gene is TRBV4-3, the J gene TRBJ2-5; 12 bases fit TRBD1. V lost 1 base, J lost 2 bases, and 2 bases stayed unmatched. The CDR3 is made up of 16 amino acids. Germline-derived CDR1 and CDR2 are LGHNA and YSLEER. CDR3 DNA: TGCGCCAGCAGCCAAGTGGGACAGGGGGCGCAAGAGACCCAGTACTTC. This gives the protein CASSQVGQGAQETQYF.

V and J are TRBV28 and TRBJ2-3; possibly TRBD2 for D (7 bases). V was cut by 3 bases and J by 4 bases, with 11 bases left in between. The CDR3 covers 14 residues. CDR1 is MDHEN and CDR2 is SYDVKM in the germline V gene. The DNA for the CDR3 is TGTGCCAGCAGTTTCGGGGGGCGATCAGATACGCAGTATTTT. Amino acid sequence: CASSFGGRSDTQYF.